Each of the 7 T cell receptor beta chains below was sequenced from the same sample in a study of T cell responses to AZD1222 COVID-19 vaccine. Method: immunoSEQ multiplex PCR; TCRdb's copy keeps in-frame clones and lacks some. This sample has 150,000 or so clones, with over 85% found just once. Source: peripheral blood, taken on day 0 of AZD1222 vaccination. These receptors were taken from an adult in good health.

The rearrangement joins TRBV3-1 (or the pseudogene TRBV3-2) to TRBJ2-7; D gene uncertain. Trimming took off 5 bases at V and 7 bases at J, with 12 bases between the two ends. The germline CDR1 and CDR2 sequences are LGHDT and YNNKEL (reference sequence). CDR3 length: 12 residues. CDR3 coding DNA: TGTGCCAGCAGCGGACCAGGCGAGGAGCAGTACTTC. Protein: CASSGPGEEQYF.

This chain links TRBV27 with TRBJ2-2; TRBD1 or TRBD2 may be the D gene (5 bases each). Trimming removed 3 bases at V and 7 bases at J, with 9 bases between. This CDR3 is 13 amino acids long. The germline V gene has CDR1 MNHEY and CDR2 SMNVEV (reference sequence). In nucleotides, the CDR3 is TGTGCCAGCAGTTTTGGGGGTGTCGGGGAGCTGTTTTTT. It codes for CASSFGGVGELFF.

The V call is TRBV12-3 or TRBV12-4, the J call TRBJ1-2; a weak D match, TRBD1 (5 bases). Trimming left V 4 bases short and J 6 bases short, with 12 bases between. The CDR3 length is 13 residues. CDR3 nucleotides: TGTGCCAGCAGTTCGGGACTCGGCAATGGCTACACCTTC. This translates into CASSSGLGNGYTF.

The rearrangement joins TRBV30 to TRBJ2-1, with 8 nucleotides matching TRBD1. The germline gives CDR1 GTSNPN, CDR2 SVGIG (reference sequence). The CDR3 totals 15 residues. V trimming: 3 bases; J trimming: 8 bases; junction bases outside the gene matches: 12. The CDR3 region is CAWSATGGKFDEQFF. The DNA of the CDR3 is TGTGCCTGGAGCGCTACAGGGGGGAAGTTCGATGAGCAGTTCTTC.

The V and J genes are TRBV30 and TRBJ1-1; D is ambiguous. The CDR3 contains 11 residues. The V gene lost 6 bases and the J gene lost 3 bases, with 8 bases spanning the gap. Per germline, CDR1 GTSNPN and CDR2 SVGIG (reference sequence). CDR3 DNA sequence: TGTGCCTGTAGCCTAGACACTGAAGCTTTCTTT. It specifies CACSLDTEAFF.

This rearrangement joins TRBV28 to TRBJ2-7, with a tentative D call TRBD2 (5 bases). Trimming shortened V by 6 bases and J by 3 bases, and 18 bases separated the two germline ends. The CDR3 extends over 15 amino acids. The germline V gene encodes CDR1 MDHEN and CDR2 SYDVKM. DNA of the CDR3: TGTGCCAGCAGCCCCTCGAGGGTGGGTTACTACGAGCAGTACTTC. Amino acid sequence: CASSPSRVGYYEQYF.

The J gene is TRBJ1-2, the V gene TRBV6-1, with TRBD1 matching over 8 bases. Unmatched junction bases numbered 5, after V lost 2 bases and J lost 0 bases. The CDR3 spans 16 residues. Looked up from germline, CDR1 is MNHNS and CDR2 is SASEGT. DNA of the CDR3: TGTGCCAGCAGTGAAAGGACAGGGCCAGCTAACTATGGCTACACCTTC. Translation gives CASSERTGPANYGYTF.